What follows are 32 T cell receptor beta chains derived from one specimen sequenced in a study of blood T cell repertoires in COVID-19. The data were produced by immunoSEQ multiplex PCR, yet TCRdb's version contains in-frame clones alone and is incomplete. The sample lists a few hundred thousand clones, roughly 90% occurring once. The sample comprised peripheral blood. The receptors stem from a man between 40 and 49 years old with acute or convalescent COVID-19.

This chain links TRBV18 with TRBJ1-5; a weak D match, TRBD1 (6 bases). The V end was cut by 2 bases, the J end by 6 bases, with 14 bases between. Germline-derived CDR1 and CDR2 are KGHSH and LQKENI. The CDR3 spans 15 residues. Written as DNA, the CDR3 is TGTGCCAGCTCACCAAGAACAGGGAAGGGTCAGCCCCAGCATTTT. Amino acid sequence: CASSPRTGKGQPQHF.

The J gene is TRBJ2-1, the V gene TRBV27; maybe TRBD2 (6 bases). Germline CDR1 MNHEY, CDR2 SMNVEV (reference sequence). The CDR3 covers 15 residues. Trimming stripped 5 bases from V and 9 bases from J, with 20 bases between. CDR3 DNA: TGTGCCAGCAGTCAATTAATAGAGGGACTGGGTGAGCAGTTCTTC. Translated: CASSQLIEGLGEQFF.

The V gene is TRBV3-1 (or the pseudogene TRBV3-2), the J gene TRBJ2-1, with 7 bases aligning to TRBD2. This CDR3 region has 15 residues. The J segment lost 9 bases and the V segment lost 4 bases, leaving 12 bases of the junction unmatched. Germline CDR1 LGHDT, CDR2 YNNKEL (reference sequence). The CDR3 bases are TGTGCCAGCAGCCCGCGGACTAGAGCAAGGCTTGAGCAGTTCTTC. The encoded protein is CASSPRTRARLEQFF.

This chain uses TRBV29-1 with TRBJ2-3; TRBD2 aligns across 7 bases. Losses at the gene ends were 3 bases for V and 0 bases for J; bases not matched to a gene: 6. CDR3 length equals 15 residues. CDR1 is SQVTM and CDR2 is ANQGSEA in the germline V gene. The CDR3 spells CSVDAAGTSTDTQYF. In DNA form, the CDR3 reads TGCAGCGTTGACGCAGCGGGGACTAGCACAGATACGCAGTATTTT.

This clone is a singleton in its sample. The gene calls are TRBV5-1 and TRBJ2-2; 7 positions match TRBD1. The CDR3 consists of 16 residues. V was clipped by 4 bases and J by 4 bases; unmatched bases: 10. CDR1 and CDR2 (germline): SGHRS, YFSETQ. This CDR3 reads CASSLTGIRGTGELFF. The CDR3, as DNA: TGCGCCAGCAGCCTGACAGGGATAAGGGGCACCGGGGAGCTGTTTTTT. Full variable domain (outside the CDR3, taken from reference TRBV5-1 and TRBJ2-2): KAGVTQTPRYLIKTRGQQVTLSCSPISGHRSVSWYQQTPGQGLQFLFEYFSETQRNKGNFPGRFSGRQFSNSRSEMNVSTLELGDSALYLCASSLTGIRGTGELFFGEGSRLTVL.

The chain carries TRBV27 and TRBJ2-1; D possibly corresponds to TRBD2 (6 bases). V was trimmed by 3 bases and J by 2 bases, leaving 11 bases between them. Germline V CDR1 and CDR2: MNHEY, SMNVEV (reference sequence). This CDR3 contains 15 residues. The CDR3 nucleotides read TGTGCCAGCAGTTTTATGGCGGGACCCTACAATGAGCAGTTCTTC. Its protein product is CASSFMAGPYNEQFF.

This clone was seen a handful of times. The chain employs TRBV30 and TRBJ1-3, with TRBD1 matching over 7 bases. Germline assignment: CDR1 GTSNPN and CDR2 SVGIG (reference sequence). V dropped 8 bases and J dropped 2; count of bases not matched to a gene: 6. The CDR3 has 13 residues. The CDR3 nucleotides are TGTGCCCGATCAGGGGGTGCTGGAAACACCATATATTTT. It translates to CARSGGAGNTIYF.

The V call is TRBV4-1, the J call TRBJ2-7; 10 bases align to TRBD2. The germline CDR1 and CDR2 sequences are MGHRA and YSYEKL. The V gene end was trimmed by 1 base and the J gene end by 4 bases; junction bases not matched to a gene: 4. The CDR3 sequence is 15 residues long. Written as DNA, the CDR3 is TGCGCCAGCAGCCAAGGGATAGCGGGGGGTTACGAGCAGTACTTC. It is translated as CASSQGIAGGYEQYF.

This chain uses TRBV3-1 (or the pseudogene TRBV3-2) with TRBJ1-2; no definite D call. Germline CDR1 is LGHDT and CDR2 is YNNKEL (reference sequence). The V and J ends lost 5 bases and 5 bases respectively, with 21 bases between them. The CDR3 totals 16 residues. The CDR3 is CASSEAPDLFGYGYTF. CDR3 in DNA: TGTGCCAGCAGCGAAGCTCCCGACCTATTCGGGTATGGCTACACCTTC.

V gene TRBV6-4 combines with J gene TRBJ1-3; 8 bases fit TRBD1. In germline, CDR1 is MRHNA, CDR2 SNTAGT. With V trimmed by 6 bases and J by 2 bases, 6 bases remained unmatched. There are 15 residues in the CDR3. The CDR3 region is CASSPHRGAGNTIYF. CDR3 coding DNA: TGTGCCAGCAGCCCCCACAGGGGGGCTGGAAACACCATATATTTT.

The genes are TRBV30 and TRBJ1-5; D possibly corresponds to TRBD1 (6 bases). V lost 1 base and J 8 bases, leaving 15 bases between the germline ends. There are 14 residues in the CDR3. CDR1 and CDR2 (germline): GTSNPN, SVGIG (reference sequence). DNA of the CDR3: TGTGCCTGGAGTGCCGAAGGGGGGAGGGAGCCCCAGCATTTT. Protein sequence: CAWSAEGGREPQHF.

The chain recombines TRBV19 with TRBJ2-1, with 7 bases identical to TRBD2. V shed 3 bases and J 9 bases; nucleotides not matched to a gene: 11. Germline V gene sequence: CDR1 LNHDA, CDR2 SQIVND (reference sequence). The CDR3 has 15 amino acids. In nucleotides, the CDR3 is TGTGCCAGTAGTATTTGGTCTAGCGGTCTAGGTGAGCAGTTCTTC. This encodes CASSIWSSGLGEQFF. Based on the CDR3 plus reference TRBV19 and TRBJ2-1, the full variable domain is DGGITQSPKYLFRKEGQNVTLSCEQNLNHDAMYWYRQDPGQGLRLIYYSQIVNDFQKGDIAEGYSVSREKKESFPLTVTSAQKNPTAFYLCASSIWSSGLGEQFFGPGTRLTVL.

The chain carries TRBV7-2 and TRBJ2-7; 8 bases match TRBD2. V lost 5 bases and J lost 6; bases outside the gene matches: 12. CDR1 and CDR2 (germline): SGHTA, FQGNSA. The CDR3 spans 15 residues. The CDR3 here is CASSPPGTSQGEQYF. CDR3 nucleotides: TGTGCCAGCAGCCCCCCCGGGACTAGTCAGGGCGAGCAGTACTTC.

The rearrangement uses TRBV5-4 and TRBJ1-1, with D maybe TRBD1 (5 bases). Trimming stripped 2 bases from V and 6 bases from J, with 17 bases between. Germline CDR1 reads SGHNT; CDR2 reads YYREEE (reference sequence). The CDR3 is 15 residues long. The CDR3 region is CASSLLGRGSAEAFF. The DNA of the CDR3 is TGTGCCAGCAGCTTATTGGGGCGGGGTAGCGCTGAAGCTTTCTTT.

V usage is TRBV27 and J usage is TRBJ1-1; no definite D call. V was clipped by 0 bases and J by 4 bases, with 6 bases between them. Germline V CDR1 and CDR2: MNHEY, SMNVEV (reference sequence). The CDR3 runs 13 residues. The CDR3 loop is CASSLSGSTEAFF. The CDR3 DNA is TGTGCCAGCAGTTTATCGGGCAGCACTGAAGCTTTCTTT.

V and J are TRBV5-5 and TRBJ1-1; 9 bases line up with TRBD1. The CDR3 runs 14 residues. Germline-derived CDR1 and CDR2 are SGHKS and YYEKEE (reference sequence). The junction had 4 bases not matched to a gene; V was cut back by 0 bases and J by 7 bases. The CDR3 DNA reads TGTGCCAGCAGCTTGGGACAGGGGGGTAATGAAGCTTTCTTT. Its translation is CASSLGQGGNEAFF.

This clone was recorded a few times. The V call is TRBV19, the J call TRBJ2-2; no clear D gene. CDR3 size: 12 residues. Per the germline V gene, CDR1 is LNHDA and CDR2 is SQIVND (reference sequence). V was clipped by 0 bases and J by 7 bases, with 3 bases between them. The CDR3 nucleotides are TGTGCCAGTAGTATAGATTACGGGGAGCTGTTTTTT. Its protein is CASSIDYGELFF.

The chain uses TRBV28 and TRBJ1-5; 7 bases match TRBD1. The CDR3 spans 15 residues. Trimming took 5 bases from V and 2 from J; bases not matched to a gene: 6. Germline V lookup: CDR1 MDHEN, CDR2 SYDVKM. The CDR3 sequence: CASSTAGTGNQPQHF. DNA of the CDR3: TGTGCCAGCAGTACAGCCGGGACAGGCAATCAGCCCCAGCATTTT.

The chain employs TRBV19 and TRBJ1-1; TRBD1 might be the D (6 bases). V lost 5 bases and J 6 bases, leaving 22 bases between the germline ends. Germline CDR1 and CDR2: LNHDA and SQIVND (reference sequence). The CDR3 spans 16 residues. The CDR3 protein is CASSSRGGGAQAEAFF. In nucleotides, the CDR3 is TGTGCCAGTAGTTCCCGTGGAGGGGGGGCCCAGGCTGAAGCTTTCTTT.

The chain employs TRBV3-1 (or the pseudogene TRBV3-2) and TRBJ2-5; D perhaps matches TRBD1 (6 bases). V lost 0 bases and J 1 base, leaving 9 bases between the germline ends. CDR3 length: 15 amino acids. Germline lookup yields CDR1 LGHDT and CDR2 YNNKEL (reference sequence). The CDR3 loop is CASSQEGHPQETQYF. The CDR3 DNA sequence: TGTGCCAGCAGCCAAGAGGGACATCCCCAAGAGACCCAGTACTTC.

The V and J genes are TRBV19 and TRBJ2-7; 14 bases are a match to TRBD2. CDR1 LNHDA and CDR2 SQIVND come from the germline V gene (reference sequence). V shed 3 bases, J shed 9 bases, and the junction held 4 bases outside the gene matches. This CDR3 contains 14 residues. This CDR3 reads CASSIPGLAGGQYF. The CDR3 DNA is TGTGCCAGTAGTATTCCAGGACTAGCGGGAGGGCAGTACTTC.

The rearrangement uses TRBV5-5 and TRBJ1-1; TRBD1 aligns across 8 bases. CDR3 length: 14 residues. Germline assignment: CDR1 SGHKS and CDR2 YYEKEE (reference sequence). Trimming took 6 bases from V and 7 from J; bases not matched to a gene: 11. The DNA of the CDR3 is TGTGCCAGCAAGATGGACAGGGAGGTTAATGAAGCTTTCTTT. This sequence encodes CASKMDREVNEAFF.

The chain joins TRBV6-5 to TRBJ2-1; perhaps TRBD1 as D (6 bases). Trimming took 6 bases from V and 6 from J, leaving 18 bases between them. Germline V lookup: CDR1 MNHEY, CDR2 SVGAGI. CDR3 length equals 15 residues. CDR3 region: CASRGASRDLNEQFF. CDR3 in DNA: TGTGCCAGCAGGGGGGCTAGTAGGGATCTCAATGAGCAGTTCTTC.

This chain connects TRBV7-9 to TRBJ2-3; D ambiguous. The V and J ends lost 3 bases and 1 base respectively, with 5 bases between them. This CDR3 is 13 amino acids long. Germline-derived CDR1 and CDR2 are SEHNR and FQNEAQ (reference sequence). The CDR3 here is CASSFQGTDTQYF. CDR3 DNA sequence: TGTGCCAGCAGCTTCCAGGGCACAGATACGCAGTATTTT.

The CDR3: CASSQDHYNEQFF. CDR3 nucleotides: TGTGCCAGCAGCCAAGACCACTACAATGAGCAGTTCTTC. This chain uses TRBV3-1 (or the pseudogene TRBV3-2) with TRBJ2-1; the D is unclear. Germline CDR1 LGHDT, CDR2 YNNKEL (reference sequence). The ends were cut back, 0 bases at V and 3 bases at J, with 3 bases in the middle. The CDR3 is 13 amino acids.

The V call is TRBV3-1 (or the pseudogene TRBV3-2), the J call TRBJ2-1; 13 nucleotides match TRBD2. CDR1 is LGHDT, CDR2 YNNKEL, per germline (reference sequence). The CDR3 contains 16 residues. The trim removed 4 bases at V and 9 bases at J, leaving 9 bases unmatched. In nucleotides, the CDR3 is TGTGCCAGCAGCCGCCCGGGACTAGCGGGGCATGGTGAGCAGTTCTTC. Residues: CASSRPGLAGHGEQFF.

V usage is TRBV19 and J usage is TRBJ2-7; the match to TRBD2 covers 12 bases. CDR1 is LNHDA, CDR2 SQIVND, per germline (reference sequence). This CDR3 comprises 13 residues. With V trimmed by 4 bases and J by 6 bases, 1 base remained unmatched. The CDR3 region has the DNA TGTGCCAGTAGTAAACTAGCGGGAGGCGAGCAGTACTTC. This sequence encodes CASSKLAGGEQYF.

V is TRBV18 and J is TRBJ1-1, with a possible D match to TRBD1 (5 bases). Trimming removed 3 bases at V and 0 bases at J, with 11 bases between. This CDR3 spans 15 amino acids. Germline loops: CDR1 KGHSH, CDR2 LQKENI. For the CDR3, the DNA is TGTGCCAGCTCACCTTTGTGGGGGGTGAACACTGAAGCTTTCTTT. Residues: CASSPLWGVNTEAFF.

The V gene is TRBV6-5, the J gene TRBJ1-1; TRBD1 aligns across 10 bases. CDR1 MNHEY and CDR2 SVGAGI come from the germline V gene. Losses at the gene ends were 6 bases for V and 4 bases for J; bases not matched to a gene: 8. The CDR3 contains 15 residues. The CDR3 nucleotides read TGTGCCAGCAGAGACGAGGGACAGGGGAGCACTGAAGCTTTCTTT. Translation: CASRDEGQGSTEAFF.

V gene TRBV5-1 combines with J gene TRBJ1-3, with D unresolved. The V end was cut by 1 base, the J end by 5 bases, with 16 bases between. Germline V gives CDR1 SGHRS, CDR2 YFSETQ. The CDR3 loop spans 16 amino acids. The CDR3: CASSLTGSLTRNTIYF. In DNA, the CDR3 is TGCGCCAGCAGCTTGACGGGATCGTTAACAAGAAACACCATATATTTT. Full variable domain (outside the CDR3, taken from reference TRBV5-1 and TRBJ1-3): KAGVTQTPRYLIKTRGQQVTLSCSPISGHRSVSWYQQTPGQGLQFLFEYFSETQRNKGNFPGRFSGRQFSNSRSEMNVSTLELGDSALYLCASSLTGSLTRNTIYFGEGSWLTVV.

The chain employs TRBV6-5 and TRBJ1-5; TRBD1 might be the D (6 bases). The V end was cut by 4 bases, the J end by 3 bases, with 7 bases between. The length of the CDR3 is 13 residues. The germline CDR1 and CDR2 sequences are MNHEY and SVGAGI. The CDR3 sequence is CASSWGHNQPQHF. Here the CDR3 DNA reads TGTGCCAGCAGTTGGGGACACAATCAGCCCCAGCATTTT.

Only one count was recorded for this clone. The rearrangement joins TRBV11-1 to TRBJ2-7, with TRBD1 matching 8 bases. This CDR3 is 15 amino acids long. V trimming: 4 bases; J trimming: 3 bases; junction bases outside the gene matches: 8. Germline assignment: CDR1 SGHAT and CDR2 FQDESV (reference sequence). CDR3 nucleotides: TGTGCCAGCAGCTCCAGGGCAGGGGGCTACTACGAGCAGTACTTC. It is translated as CASSSRAGGYYEQYF.